This TCR beta chain was captured in a study of blood T cells in healthy people across ages. Primers used in a second PCR of about 7 to 11 cycles were a sample-barcoded 5' primer and a J-beta primer mix. MiXCR, run by TCRdb on the 5' RACE reads, gives a single entry per CDR3 protein. The data contain about a million distinct CDR3 sequences, roughly 50% of them singletons. The sample providers were healthy Caucasian people from Russia, aged about 6 to 95. The amount of total RNA extracted per sample was at least 5.5 micrograms. Germline V CDR1 and CDR2: DFQATT, SNEGSKA (reference sequence). V lost 3 bases and J lost 4, with 16 bases in between. The CDR3 totals 15 residues.

The receptor was derived from a woman in her fifties or sixties in good health. The chain couples TRBV20-1 to TRBJ2-1; D possibly corresponds to TRBD2 (6 bases). Sequencing input: blood. The CDR3 reads CSASEASVPYNEQFF. The CDR3 region has the DNA TGCAGTGCTAGTGAGGCTAGCGTCCCGTACAATGAGCAGTTCTTC.